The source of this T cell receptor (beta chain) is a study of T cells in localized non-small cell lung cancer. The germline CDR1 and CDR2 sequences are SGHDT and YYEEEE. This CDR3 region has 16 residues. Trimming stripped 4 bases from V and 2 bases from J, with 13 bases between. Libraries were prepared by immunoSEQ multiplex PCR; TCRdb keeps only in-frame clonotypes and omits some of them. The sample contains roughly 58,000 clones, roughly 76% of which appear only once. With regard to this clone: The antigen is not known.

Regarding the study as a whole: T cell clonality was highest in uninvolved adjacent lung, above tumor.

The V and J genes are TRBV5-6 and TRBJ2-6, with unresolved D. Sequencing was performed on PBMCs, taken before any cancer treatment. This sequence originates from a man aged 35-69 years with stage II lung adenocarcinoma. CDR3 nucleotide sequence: TGTGCCAGCAGCATAGCCCTGCTCACTGGGGCCAACGTCCTGACTTTC. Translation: CASSIALLTGANVLTF.